The 21 T cell receptor beta chains below all came from one sample that was sequenced in a study of T cells in Graves' hyperthyroidism and ophthalmopathy (dated by TCRdb to about 2019). Library preparation used multiplex PCR. The sequencing machine was an Illumina HiSeq 2000. The TCR beta CDR3 regions were amplified from RNA transcripts. A first-round RT-PCR of the TCR CDR3 used the HTBI primer set with the Qiagen OneStep RT-PCR kit. In-frame beta chains were kept once TCRdb had trimmed the public reads at Q25 with fastp and called clones with MiXCR. One record per CDR3 amino acid sequence lists the most common genes and DNA. In this sample the table shows roughly 280,000 distinct CDR3 sequences, around 15% of which occur a single time. Roughly 53% of the sample comes from the top ten. The specimen sequenced was blood. Receptors originate from a woman aged 60-75 years with Graves' ophthalmopathy.

This clonotype was counted at least ten times. The chain carries TRBV11-2 and TRBJ2-7; D possibly matches TRBD1 or TRBD2 (5 bases each). Trimming took off 3 bases at V and 7 bases at J, with 13 bases between the two ends. This CDR3 is 13 amino acids long. Germline assignment: CDR1 SGHAT and CDR2 FQNNGV. The CDR3, as DNA: TGTGCCAGCAGCTTGGGGACCCGGAGGGAGCAGTACTTC. This codes for CASSLGTRREQYF.

This CDR3 is CASSMAWTAPNTEAFF. CDR3 nucleotides: TGTGCCAGTAGTATGGCTTGGACGGCCCCGAACACTGAAGCTTTCTTT. The rearrangement uses TRBV19 and TRBJ1-1; no firm D call. V lost 3 bases and J 1 base, leaving 15 bases between the germline ends. Germline V CDR1 and CDR2: LNHDA, SQIVND (reference sequence). This CDR3 spans 16 amino acids.

This clonotype came up a few times. Here the CDR3 reads CASAGYQETQYF. For the CDR3, the DNA is TGTGCCAGTGCGGGGTACCAAGAGACCCAGTACTTC. This chain connects TRBV5-6 to TRBJ2-5; D might be TRBD2 (6 bases). Germline V gives CDR1 SGHDT, CDR2 YYEEEE. Trimming stripped 8 bases from V and 0 bases from J, with 8 bases between. The CDR3 is made up of 12 amino acids.

This clonotype was found many times. V gene TRBV12-3 or TRBV12-4 combines with J gene TRBJ2-3, with 10 bases lining up with TRBD2. J lost 3 bases, V lost 5 bases, and 2 bases had no gene match. The CDR3 is 14 amino acids. In nucleotides, the CDR3 is TGTGCCAGCAGTCCGGGACTAGCGACAGATACGCAGTATTTT. Translation gives CASSPGLATDTQYF.

This clonotype appeared many times. V usage is TRBV7-2 and J usage is TRBJ1-1; perhaps TRBD1 as D (5 bases). Trimming pared 0 bases from V and 1 base from J, leaving 9 bases between. CDR1 is SGHTA and CDR2 is FQGNSA in the germline V gene. This CDR3 is built from 15 residues. CDR3 in amino acids: CASSLAGLTNTEAFF. DNA for the CDR3: TGTGCCAGCAGCTTAGCGGGGCTTACGAACACTGAAGCTTTCTTT.

This clonotype was detected many times. The CDR3 bases are TGCAGTGCTACCCGGACTAGCGGGTTTCAGGATACGCAGTATTTT. This sequence encodes CSATRTSGFQDTQYF. V is TRBV20-1 and J is TRBJ2-3; TRBD2 agrees at 11 bases. The CDR3 loop spans 15 amino acids. The V gene's germline CDR1 is DFQATT and CDR2 SNEGSKA (reference sequence). After removal of 4 bases from V and 6 bases from J, the junction contained 9 bases not matched to a gene.

This clonotype was detected many times. The V call is TRBV7-8, the J call TRBJ1-1, with D perhaps TRBD1 (6 bases). Germline CDR1 is SGHVS and CDR2 is FQNEAQ. Trimming shortened V by 4 bases and J by 4 bases, and 10 bases separated the two germline ends. The CDR3 has 13 residues. The CDR3 region is CASSYREGTEAFF. CDR3 in DNA: TGTGCCAGCAGCTACAGGGAGGGCACTGAAGCTTTCTTT.

At least ten counts were recorded for this clonotype. The chain carries TRBV20-1 and TRBJ1-2; tentatively, D is TRBD1 (5 bases). Germline assignment: CDR1 DFQATT and CDR2 SNEGSKA (reference sequence). V was trimmed by 0 bases and J by 7 bases, leaving 9 bases between them. This CDR3 is 12 amino acids long. The CDR3 loop reads CSARDLGVGYTF. CDR3 coding DNA: TGCAGTGCTAGAGATCTGGGGGTTGGCTACACCTTC.

This clonotype was seen many times. This sequence joins TRBV9 and TRBJ1-2; D gene uncertain. Germline CDR1 SGDLS, CDR2 YYNGEE. Trimming removed 3 bases at V and 5 bases at J, with 20 bases between. The CDR3 is 16 amino acids. The CDR3 region has the DNA TGTGCCAGCAGCGCCGCACGTCGGACGGTGGCTTATGGCTACACCTTC. Its protein is CASSAARRTVAYGYTF.

The V call is TRBV7-9, the J call TRBJ1-4; tentatively, D is TRBD1 (5 bases). The CDR3 is 18 residues long. CDR1 is SEHNR and CDR2 is FQNEAQ in the germline V gene (reference sequence). V shed 5 bases and J shed 6 bases, with 25 bases lying between them. CDR3 bases: TGTGCCAGCAGCCAACTTATGACTTGGCGGGGACTTGATGAAAAACTGTTTTTT. Its protein product is CASSQLMTWRGLDEKLFF.

This clonotype was found once. The CDR3 coding sequence is TGTGCCAGCAGTGAAGGTGCGGGAGCTGCAGAGACCCAGTACTTC. This codes for CASSEGAGAAETQYF. V is TRBV6-1 and J is TRBJ2-5; 7 bases map to TRBD2. Trimming took 1 base from V and 4 from J; bases not matched to a gene: 6. CDR3 length: 15 residues. The germline V gene has CDR1 MNHNS and CDR2 SASEGT.

This clonotype was seen ten or more times. The rearrangement uses TRBV29-1 and TRBJ1-2; perhaps TRBD1 as D (6 bases). Germline loops: CDR1 SQVTM, CDR2 ANQGSEA. V was trimmed by 5 bases and J by 8 bases, leaving 12 bases between them. This CDR3 is 11 amino acids long. DNA of the CDR3: TGCAGCGTTTGGGGGGCTTTGGGCTACACCTTC. Its protein product is CSVWGALGYTF.

This clonotype was observed a handful of times. The rearrangement links TRBV29-1 to TRBJ2-6; D ambiguous. The CDR3 has 14 residues. The germline V gene encodes CDR1 SQVTM and CDR2 ANQGSEA. V was trimmed by 6 bases and J by 2 bases, leaving 11 bases between them. CDR3 sequence: CSVRWVPGANVLTF. CDR3 nucleotide sequence: TGCAGCGTGAGATGGGTCCCTGGGGCCAACGTCCTGACTTTC.

The chain is built from TRBV27 and TRBJ1-5; D gene uncertain. The CDR3 spans 14 residues. Deletions cut 5 bases from V and 0 bases from J, with 8 bases between. CDR1 is MNHEY and CDR2 is SMNVEV in the germline V gene (reference sequence). The CDR3 spells CASSPQHSNQPQHF. DNA of the CDR3: TGTGCCAGCAGTCCCCAGCATAGCAATCAGCCCCAGCATTTT.

The chain joins TRBV4-1 to TRBJ2-7; D perhaps matches TRBD1 (5 bases). The germline gives CDR1 MGHRA, CDR2 YSYEKL. Trimming shortened V by 2 bases and J by 5 bases, and 16 bases separated the two germline ends. This CDR3 has 15 amino acids. The CDR3 loop reads CASSQFPQGSHEQYF. CDR3 sequence (DNA): TGCGCCAGCAGCCAATTTCCGCAGGGCAGCCACGAGCAGTACTTC.

This clonotype has at least ten counts. The J gene is TRBJ1-5, the V gene TRBV12-3 or TRBV12-4; TRBD1 is a possible D gene (6 bases). This CDR3 is 14 amino acids long. Deletions cut 3 bases from V and 6 bases from J, with 12 bases between. CDR3 DNA: TGTGCCAGCAGTTTCCAACAGGGCGGTCAGCCCCAGCATTTT. Its protein product is CASSFQQGGQPQHF.

The chain employs TRBV19 and TRBJ1-5; D call uncertain. In germline, CDR1 is LNHDA, CDR2 SQIVND (reference sequence). This CDR3 is built from 14 residues. With 4 bases removed from V and 1 base from J, the gap between germline ends came to 8 bases. CDR3 coding DNA: TGTGCCAGTAGTACGGCGGGAAGCAATCAGCCCCAGCATTTT. It specifies CASSTAGSNQPQHF.

As concerns this clonotype: A clone one base away is much larger, so this may be a read error. The chain has TRBV6-1 and TRBJ1-3; no clear D. Germline V gives CDR1 MNHNS, CDR2 SASEGT. V lost 7 bases and J lost 5, with 15 bases in between. There are 14 residues in the CDR3. The CDR3 bases are TGTGCCAGCAATGGCAGAGGGAATAGAAACACCATATATTTT. It is translated as CASNGRGNRNTIYF.

CDR3 loop: CSARTGPNYGYTF. CDR3 bases: TGCAGTGCCAGGACAGGGCCTAACTATGGCTACACCTTC. The rearrangement links TRBV20-1 to TRBJ1-2; 8 bases match TRBD1. This CDR3 comprises 13 residues. Trimming removed 6 bases from V and 0 bases from J; junction bases left unmatched: 3. From germline, CDR1 is DFQATT and CDR2 SNEGSKA (reference sequence).

This clonotype was seen ten or more times. The chain recombines TRBV7-8 with TRBJ2-2, with D possibly called TRBD1 or TRBD2 (5 bases each). The CDR3 loop spans 17 amino acids. CDR1 SGHVS and CDR2 FQNEAQ come from the germline V gene. V was clipped by 2 bases and J by 4 bases, with 17 bases between them. The CDR3, as DNA: TGTGCCAGCAGCTTAAGGGGCGCCAGGGCGGGCACCGGGGAGCTGTTTTTT. Its translation: CASSLRGARAGTGELFF. Based on the CDR3 plus reference TRBV7-8 and TRBJ2-2, the full variable domain is GAGVSQSPRYKVAKRGQDVALRCDPISGHVSLFWYQQALGQGPEFLTYFQNEAQLDKSGLPSDRFFAERPEGSVSTLKIQRTQQEDSAVYLCASSLRGARAGTGELFFGEGSRLTVL.

Here the CDR3 DNA reads TGTGCCAGCAGCTTGTTATTTGGGCCCCAGCATTTT. Its protein product is CASSLLFGPQHF. V usage is TRBV13 and J usage is TRBJ1-5; unclear D gene. CDR1 is PRHDT, CDR2 FYEKMQ, per germline (reference sequence). CDR3 length: 12 amino acids. V was trimmed by 3 bases and J by 9 bases, leaving 9 bases between them.